These T cell receptor beta chains were read from a single sample in a study of blood T cell repertoires in COVID-19. Data came from immunoSEQ multiplex PCR; TCRdb stores just in-frame clones and leaves some out. The sample consists of some 220,000 clones, about 85% of them appearing once. Sample: peripheral blood. These receptors were collected from a woman older than 75 with active or convalescent COVID-19. The CDR3 runs from the conserved cysteine through the conserved F or W. Fields, in order: J gene, clone size, D gene, V gene, CDR3 protein, CDR3 DNA. The D gene is left open where the match is weak. A clone size is listed for some rows: how often the clone was seen (once, few, many), or a class if it is expanded.

J: TRBJ2-1
size: .
D: TRBD2
V: TRBV30
CDR3: CAWSVGGYNEQFF
DNA: TGTGCCTGGAGTGTCGGGGGGTACAATGAGCAGTTCTTC

J: TRBJ1-5
size: .
D: .
V: TRBV3-1/TRBV3-2
CDR3: CASSQGGGNQPQHF
DNA: TGTGCCAGCAGCCAAGGGGGCGGCAATCAGCCCCAGCATTTT

J: TRBJ2-2
size: once
D: .
V: TRBV11-3
CDR3: CASSLAGRGKNTGELFF
DNA: TGTGCCAGCAGCTTAGCGGGTCGGGGGAAGAACACCGGGGAGCTGTTTTTT

J: TRBJ1-4
size: .
D: .
V: TRBV20-1
CDR3: CSARRLEKLFF
DNA: TGCAGTGCTAGAAGACTGGAAAAACTGTTTTTT

J: TRBJ1-1
size: .
D: .
V: TRBV18
CDR3: CASSPDLNSEAFF
DNA: TGTGCCAGCTCACCCGACCTCAACAGTGAAGCTTTCTTT

J: TRBJ1-6
size: .
D: .
V: TRBV28
CDR3: CASSLGGEGSPLHF
DNA: TGTGCCAGCAGTCTGGGCGGGGAGGGGTCACCCCTCCACTTT

J: TRBJ2-7
size: .
D: .
V: TRBV6-5
CDR3: CASTRGGGYEQYF
DNA: TGTGCCAGCACGAGGGGAGGTGGCTACGAGCAGTACTTC

J: TRBJ1-5
size: .
D: TRBD1
V: TRBV28
CDR3: CPSFLKYDDRGINQPQHF
DNA: TGTCCCAGCTTTTTAAAATATGACGACAGGGGGATCAATCAGCCCCAGCATTTT

J: TRBJ1-1
size: .
D: TRBD1
V: TRBV19
CDR3: CASSIMGQGAAEAFF
DNA: TGTGCCAGTAGTATAATGGGACAGGGGGCCGCTGAAGCTTTCTTT

J: TRBJ1-1
size: few
D: .
V: TRBV6-2/TRBV6-3
CDR3: CASSYTDYTNTEAFF
DNA: TGTGCCAGCAGTTACACTGACTACACGAACACTGAAGCTTTCTTT

J: TRBJ2-5
size: .
D: TRBD2
V: TRBV6-5
CDR3: CASMPGGRETQYF
DNA: TGTGCCAGCATGCCGGGGGGGCGGGAGACCCAGTACTTC

J: TRBJ1-2
size: .
D: .
V: TRBV27
CDR3: CASSLSSDINYGYTF
DNA: TGTGCCAGCAGTCTCAGTTCGGACATAAACTATGGCTACACCTTC

J: TRBJ2-3
size: .
D: TRBD2
V: TRBV4-2
CDR3: CASSLAGGSTDTQYF
DNA: TGTGCCAGCAGCCTGGCGGGGGGGAGCACAGATACGCAGTATTTT

J: TRBJ2-1
size: .
D: .
V: TRBV15
CDR3: CATSRALNTGKLRYNEQFF
DNA: TGTGCCACCAGCAGAGCTTTAAACACAGGGAAGTTGCGATACAATGAGCAGTTCTTC

J: TRBJ1-1
size: .
D: .
V: TRBV5-4
CDR3: CASSSLLQNTEAFF
DNA: TGTGCCAGCAGCTCCTTATTACAGAACACTGAAGCTTTCTTT

J: TRBJ2-7
size: .
D: TRBD2
V: TRBV13
CDR3: CASSLAASGRLEAYEQYF
DNA: TGTGCCAGCAGCTTAGCGGCTAGCGGGCGTCTTGAGGCCTACGAGCAGTACTTC

J: TRBJ1-2
size: .
D: TRBD1
V: TRBV5-1
CDR3: CASSWGTGEVGYTF
DNA: TGCGCCAGCAGCTGGGGGACAGGGGAGGTTGGCTACACCTTC

J: TRBJ2-7
size: .
D: TRBD1
V: TRBV29-1
CDR3: CSVEVGTGLPRKYF
DNA: TGCAGCGTTGAAGTTGGGACAGGGCTTCCACGAAAGTACTTC

J: TRBJ2-1
size: .
D: .
V: TRBV7-3
CDR3: CASSLVPGNYNEQFF
DNA: TGTGCCAGCAGCTTAGTCCCAGGGAACTACAATGAGCAGTTCTTC

J: TRBJ1-5
size: .
D: .
V: TRBV18
CDR3: CASSATGGNQPQHF
DNA: TGTGCCAGCTCAGCCACAGGCGGCAATCAGCCCCAGCATTTT

J: TRBJ2-7
size: .
D: .
V: TRBV18
CDR3: CASSQSQGNEQYF
DNA: TGTGCCAGCTCACAGAGTCAGGGGAACGAGCAGTACTTC

J: TRBJ1-3
size: few
D: .
V: TRBV11-3
CDR3: CASSLGTSSGNTIYF
DNA: TGTGCCAGCAGCTTAGGCACCAGCTCTGGAAACACCATATATTTT

J: TRBJ2-7
size: .
D: TRBD2
V: TRBV5-1
CDR3: CASSSLLAGGYEQYF
DNA: TGCGCCAGCAGCTCCTTACTAGCGGGAGGTTACGAGCAGTACTTC

J: TRBJ2-1
size: .
D: TRBD2
V: TRBV5-5
CDR3: CASSLGLGGVGEQFF
DNA: TGTGCCAGCAGCTTGGGTCTCGGGGGGGTTGGTGAGCAGTTCTTC

J: TRBJ1-1
size: .
D: .
V: TRBV5-1
CDR3: CASSLDAQGTEAFF
DNA: TGCGCCAGCAGCCTGGATGCACAGGGCACTGAAGCTTTCTTT

J: TRBJ1-6
size: .
D: .
V: TRBV18
CDR3: CASSLTGSSSYNSPLHF
DNA: TGTGCCAGCTCACTCACAGGGTCGAGCTCCTATAATTCACCCCTCCACTTT

J: TRBJ1-6
size: once
D: TRBD1
V: TRBV28
CDR3: CASSPLTGQSPLHF
DNA: TGTGCCAGCAGTCCCCTGACAGGGCAGTCACCCCTCCACTTT

J: TRBJ1-1
size: .
D: TRBD1
V: TRBV28
CDR3: CASSRTGLNTEAFF
DNA: TGTGCCAGCAGTCGGACAGGGTTGAACACTGAAGCTTTCTTT

J: TRBJ2-6
size: .
D: TRBD2
V: TRBV18
CDR3: CASSPGLAGSGANVLTF
DNA: TGTGCCAGCTCTCCGGGACTAGCAGGCTCTGGGGCCAACGTCCTGACTTTC

J: TRBJ2-3
size: .
D: .
V: TRBV10-1
CDR3: CARERGIGTQYF
DNA: TGCGCCCGCGAAAGGGGGATAGGTACGCAGTATTTT

J: TRBJ1-6
size: .
D: .
V: TRBV21-1
CDR3: CASSKEGSEISYNSPLHF
DNA: TGTGCCAGCAGCAAAGAGGGGTCGGAGATCTCCTATAATTCACCCCTCCACTTT

J: TRBJ2-7
size: .
D: .
V: TRBV7-2
CDR3: CASSSRTEYEQYF
DNA: TGTGCCAGCAGCTCCCGGACAGAGTACGAGCAGTACTTC

J: TRBJ2-3
size: few
D: .
V: TRBV5-4
CDR3: CASRGLGGNTDTQYF
DNA: TGTGCCAGCAGAGGACTCGGGGGAAATACAGATACGCAGTATTTT

J: TRBJ1-4
size: .
D: .
V: TRBV5-5
CDR3: CASSLGQSNEKLFF
DNA: TGTGCCAGCAGCTTGGGACAGAGTAATGAAAAACTGTTTTTT

J: TRBJ2-3
size: .
D: TRBD2
V: TRBV27
CDR3: CASSRRSGTSLDTQYF
DNA: TGTGCCAGCAGCAGACGGTCCGGGACTAGCTTAGATACGCAGTATTTT

J: TRBJ2-5
size: .
D: TRBD2
V: TRBV7-7
CDR3: CASSPTSGKETQYF
DNA: TGTGCCAGCAGCCCGACTAGCGGGAAGGAGACCCAGTACTTC

J: TRBJ1-2
size: once
D: TRBD1
V: TRBV7-2
CDR3: CASSTAMGTGGNYGYTF
DNA: TGTGCCAGCAGCACCGCCATGGGGACAGGGGGGAACTATGGCTACACCTTC

J: TRBJ2-7
size: .
D: TRBD2
V: TRBV7-2
CDR3: CASSLAGGPGEQYF
DNA: TGTGCCAGCAGCCTAGCGGGGGGGCCGGGCGAGCAGTACTTC

J: TRBJ2-1
size: .
D: TRBD1
V: TRBV19
CDR3: CASSIDPRGHYNEQFF
DNA: TGTGCCAGTAGTATAGATCCCAGGGGGCACTACAATGAGCAGTTCTTC

J: TRBJ1-6
size: few
D: TRBD1
V: TRBV28
CDR3: CASFRQGYSPLHF
DNA: TGTGCCAGTTTTCGACAGGGATATTCACCCCTCCACTTT

J: TRBJ2-7
size: .
D: TRBD1
V: TRBV19
CDR3: CASSTQTGIAEQYF
DNA: TGTGCCAGTAGTACCCAGACAGGGATAGCCGAGCAGTACTTC

J: TRBJ1-3
size: once
D: .
V: TRBV28
CDR3: CASSLIASGNTIYF
DNA: TGTGCCAGCAGTTTGATAGCATCTGGAAACACCATATATTTT

J: TRBJ2-7
size: once
D: .
V: TRBV2
CDR3: CASSEKQGTEQYF
DNA: TGTGCCAGCAGTGAAAAACAGGGAACCGAGCAGTACTTC

J: TRBJ1-1
size: .
D: TRBD1
V: TRBV7-9
CDR3: CASSPGQGGNTEAFF
DNA: TGTGCCAGCAGCCCGGGACAGGGAGGGAACACTGAAGCTTTCTTT

J: TRBJ1-5
size: .
D: .
V: TRBV2
CDR3: CASSGVGASNQPQHF
DNA: TGTGCCAGCAGTGGTGTGGGGGCTAGCAATCAGCCCCAGCATTTT

J: TRBJ2-1
size: .
D: TRBD1
V: TRBV11-2
CDR3: CASSLDRGFYNEQFF
DNA: TGTGCCAGCAGCTTGGACAGGGGGTTCTACAATGAGCAGTTCTTC

J: TRBJ1-5
size: .
D: TRBD1
V: TRBV5-6
CDR3: CASSLGRKRGLNQPQHF
DNA: TGTGCCAGCAGCTTGGGTCGGAAAAGGGGGCTCAATCAGCCCCAGCATTTT

J: TRBJ2-7
size: few
D: TRBD1
V: TRBV5-1
CDR3: CASSSETGGVSYEQYF
DNA: TGCGCCAGCAGCTCGGAGACAGGGGGCGTAAGCTACGAGCAGTACTTC

J: TRBJ1-6
size: once
D: .
V: TRBV3-1/TRBV3-2
CDR3: CASSQEARVKDNSPLHF
DNA: TGTGCCAGCAGCCAAGAGGCCAGGGTAAAAGATAATTCACCCCTCCACTTT